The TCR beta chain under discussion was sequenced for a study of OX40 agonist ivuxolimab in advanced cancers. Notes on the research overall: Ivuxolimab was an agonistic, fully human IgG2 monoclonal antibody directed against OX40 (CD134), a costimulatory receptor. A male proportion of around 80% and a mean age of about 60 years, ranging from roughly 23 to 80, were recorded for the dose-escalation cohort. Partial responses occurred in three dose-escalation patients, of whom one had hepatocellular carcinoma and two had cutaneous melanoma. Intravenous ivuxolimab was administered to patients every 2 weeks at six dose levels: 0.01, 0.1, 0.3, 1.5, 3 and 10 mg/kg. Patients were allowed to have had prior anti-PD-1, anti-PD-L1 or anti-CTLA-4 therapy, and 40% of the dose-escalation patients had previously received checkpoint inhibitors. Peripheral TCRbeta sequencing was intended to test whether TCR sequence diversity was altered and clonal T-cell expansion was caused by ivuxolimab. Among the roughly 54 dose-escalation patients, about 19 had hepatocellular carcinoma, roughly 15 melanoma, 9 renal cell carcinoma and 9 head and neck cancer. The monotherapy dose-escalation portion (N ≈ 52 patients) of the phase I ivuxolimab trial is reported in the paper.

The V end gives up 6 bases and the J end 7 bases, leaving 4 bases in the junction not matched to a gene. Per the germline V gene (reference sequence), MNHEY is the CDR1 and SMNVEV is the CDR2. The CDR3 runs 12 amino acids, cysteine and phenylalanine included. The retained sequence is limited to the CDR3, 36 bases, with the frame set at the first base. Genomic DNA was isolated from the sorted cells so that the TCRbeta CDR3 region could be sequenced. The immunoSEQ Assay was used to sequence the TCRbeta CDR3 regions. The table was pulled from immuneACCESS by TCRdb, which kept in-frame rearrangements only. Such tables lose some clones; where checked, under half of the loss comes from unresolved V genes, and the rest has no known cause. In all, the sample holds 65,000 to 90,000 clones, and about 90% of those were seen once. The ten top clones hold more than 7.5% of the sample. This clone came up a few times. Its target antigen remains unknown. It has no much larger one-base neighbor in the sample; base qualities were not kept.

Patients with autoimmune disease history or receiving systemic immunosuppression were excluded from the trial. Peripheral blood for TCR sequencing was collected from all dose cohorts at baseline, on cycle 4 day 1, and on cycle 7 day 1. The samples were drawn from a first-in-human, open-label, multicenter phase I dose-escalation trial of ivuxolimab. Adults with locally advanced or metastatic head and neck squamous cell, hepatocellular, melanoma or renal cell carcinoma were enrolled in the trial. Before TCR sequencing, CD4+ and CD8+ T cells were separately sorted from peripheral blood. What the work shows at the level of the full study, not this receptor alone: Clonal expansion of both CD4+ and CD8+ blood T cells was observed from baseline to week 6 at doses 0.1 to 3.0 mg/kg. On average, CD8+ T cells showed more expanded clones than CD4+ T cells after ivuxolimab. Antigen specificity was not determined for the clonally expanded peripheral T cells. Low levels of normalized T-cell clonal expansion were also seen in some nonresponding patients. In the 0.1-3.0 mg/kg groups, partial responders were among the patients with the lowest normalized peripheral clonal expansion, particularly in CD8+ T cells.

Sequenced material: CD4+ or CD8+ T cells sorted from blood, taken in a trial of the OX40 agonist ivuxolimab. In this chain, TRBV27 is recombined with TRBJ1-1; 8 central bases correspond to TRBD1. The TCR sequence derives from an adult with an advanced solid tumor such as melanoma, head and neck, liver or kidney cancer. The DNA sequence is TGTGCCAGCAGCCCTGGACAGGGTGAAGCTTTCTTT. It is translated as CASSPGQGEAFF.